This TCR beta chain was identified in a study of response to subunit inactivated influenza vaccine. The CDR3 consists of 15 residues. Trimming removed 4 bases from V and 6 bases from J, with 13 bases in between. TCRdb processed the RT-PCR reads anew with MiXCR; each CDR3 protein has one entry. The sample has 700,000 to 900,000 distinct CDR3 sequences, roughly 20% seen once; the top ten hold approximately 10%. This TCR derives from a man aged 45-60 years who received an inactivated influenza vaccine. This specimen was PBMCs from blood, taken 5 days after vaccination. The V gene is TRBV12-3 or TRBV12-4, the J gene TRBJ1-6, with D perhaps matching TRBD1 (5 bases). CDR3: CASSSQQGVNSPLHF. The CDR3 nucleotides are TGTGCCAGCAGTTCACAGCAGGGTGTTAATTCACCCCTCCACTTT.